This T cell receptor beta chain was captured in a study of blood T cell repertoires in COVID-19. The J segment lost 1 base and the V segment lost 4 bases, leaving 6 bases of the junction unmatched. This CDR3 is built from 15 residues. The germline V gene has CDR1 SGHDN and CDR2 FVKESK. Only in-frame clones appear in the TCRdb table, and some are missing; sequencing was by immunoSEQ multiplex PCR. The table has about 75,000 clones, around 88% seen once. The receptor comes from a woman aged 65 to 85 with acute or convalescent COVID-19. The sample consisted of peripheral blood. The gene calls are TRBV14 and TRBJ1-1; 7 positions agree with TRBD1. The CDR3, as DNA: TGTGCCAGCAGCCGCGGACAGGTGAAGAACACTGAAGCTTTCTTT. It specifies CASSRGQVKNTEAFF.